This is a list of T cell receptor beta chains from one sample in a study of Graves' ophthalmopathy and Graves' hyperthyroidism. A single record per CDR3 protein comes from TCRdb applying MiXCR to the multiplex PCR reads. The repertoire holds approximately 480,000 distinct CDR3 sequences, with approximately 14% as singletons. The source material was blood. The source of these receptors is a woman aged 30 to 39 with Graves' ophthalmopathy. Both conserved end residues are part of each CDR3. A D gene is named only where the DNA matches it firmly. Where a row states a size, it is once, few, many or the class of an expanded clone; other rows omit it.

cdr3_aa: CASSVEHTSTSEQYF
cdr3_nt: TGTGCCAGCAGCGTAGAACACACCTCTACCTCCGAGCAGTACTTC
j_call: TRBJ2-7
clone_size: many
d_call: -
v_call: TRBV9

cdr3_aa: CATSDSRLAGASAQYF
cdr3_nt: TGTGCCACCAGTGATTCTCGACTAGCGGGAGCGTCGGCCCAGTACTTC
j_call: TRBJ2-5
clone_size: -
d_call: TRBD2
v_call: TRBV24-1

cdr3_aa: CASTKRALGLGGNQPQHF
cdr3_nt: TGTGCCAGTACCAAGAGGGCCTTGGGGTTAGGAGGCAATCAGCCCCAGCATTTT
j_call: TRBJ1-5
clone_size: many
d_call: -
v_call: TRBV19

cdr3_aa: CASSSSGVLTDEAFF
cdr3_nt: TGTGCCAGCAGCTCGTCAGGGGTGCTAACCGATGAAGCTTTCTTT
j_call: TRBJ1-1
clone_size: many
d_call: -
v_call: TRBV7-9

cdr3_aa: CSVAPGHNSYEQYF
cdr3_nt: TGCAGCGTCGCCCCCGGACACAACTCCTACGAGCAGTACTTC
j_call: TRBJ2-7
clone_size: many
d_call: -
v_call: TRBV29-1

cdr3_aa: CASSPLGGNSPLHF
cdr3_nt: TGTGCCAGCTCACCATTGGGGGGAAATTCACCCCTCCACTTT
j_call: TRBJ1-6
clone_size: many
d_call: -
v_call: TRBV18

cdr3_aa: CASSQDLLEVAFF
cdr3_nt: TGTGCCAGCAGCCAAGATCTCCTAGAGGTGGCTTTCTTT
j_call: TRBJ1-1
clone_size: -
d_call: -
v_call: TRBV3-1

cdr3_aa: CASSPPLGSWTEAFF
cdr3_nt: TGTGCCAGCTCACCACCGTTAGGGTCGTGGACTGAAGCTTTCTTT
j_call: TRBJ1-1
clone_size: -
d_call: -
v_call: TRBV18

cdr3_aa: CSVEEIYLGPNYGYTF
cdr3_nt: TGCAGCGTTGAAGAAATTTATTTGGGGCCGAACTATGGCTACACCTTC
j_call: TRBJ1-2
clone_size: many
d_call: -
v_call: TRBV29-1

cdr3_aa: CASGHAYNEQFF
cdr3_nt: TGTGCCTCAGGTCATGCCTATAATGAGCAGTTCTTC
j_call: TRBJ2-1
clone_size: many
d_call: -
v_call: TRBV24-1

cdr3_aa: CSARDRRLAETQYF
cdr3_nt: TGCAGTGCTAGAGATCGACGACTAGCGGAGACCCAGTACTTC
j_call: TRBJ2-5
clone_size: many
d_call: TRBD2
v_call: TRBV20-1

cdr3_aa: CASSMRQGSNQPQHF
cdr3_nt: TGTGCCAGTAGTATGAGGCAGGGGAGCAATCAGCCCCAGCATTTT
j_call: TRBJ1-5
clone_size: many
d_call: -
v_call: TRBV19

cdr3_aa: CASSYPGGRDTIYF
cdr3_nt: TGTGCCAGCAGTTACCCAGGGGGAAGGGACACCATATATTTT
j_call: TRBJ1-3
clone_size: few
d_call: TRBD1
v_call: TRBV28

cdr3_aa: CASRGDRGGQPQHF
cdr3_nt: TGTGCCAGCAGGGGCGACAGGGGTGGCCAGCCCCAGCATTTT
j_call: TRBJ1-5
clone_size: many
d_call: TRBD1
v_call: TRBV2

cdr3_aa: CASSPAETGEAFF
cdr3_nt: TGTGCCAGCAGCCCCGCCGAGACAGGTGAAGCTTTCTTT
j_call: TRBJ1-1
clone_size: many
d_call: -
v_call: TRBV6-1

cdr3_aa: CASNPRTDGYGYTF
cdr3_nt: TGTGCCAGCAACCCCAGGACAGACGGCTATGGCTACACCTTC
j_call: TRBJ1-2
clone_size: many
d_call: -
v_call: TRBV28

cdr3_aa: CASSTRVYEQYF
cdr3_nt: TGTGCCAGCAGTACCAGGGTCTACGAGCAGTACTTC
j_call: TRBJ2-7
clone_size: many
d_call: -
v_call: TRBV6-5

cdr3_aa: CASSVGTGGGNTIYF
cdr3_nt: TGTGCCAGCAGTGTCGGGACAGGGGGAGGAAACACCATATATTTT
j_call: TRBJ1-3
clone_size: many
d_call: TRBD1
v_call: TRBV28

cdr3_aa: CASRSTGGIYGYTF
cdr3_nt: TGTGCCAGCAGGTCGACAGGGGGTATCTATGGCTACACCTTC
j_call: TRBJ1-2
clone_size: -
d_call: TRBD1
v_call: TRBV27

cdr3_aa: CASSLVLISGSYGYTF
cdr3_nt: TGTGCCAGCAGCTTAGTGTTAATCAGCGGATCCTATGGCTACACCTTC
j_call: TRBJ1-2
clone_size: many
d_call: -
v_call: TRBV7-2

cdr3_aa: CASSLLQGAWTQYF
cdr3_nt: TGTGCCAGCAGTTTATTACAGGGCGCCTGGACCCAGTACTTC
j_call: TRBJ2-5
clone_size: -
d_call: -
v_call: TRBV28

cdr3_aa: CASSGPGYGYTF
cdr3_nt: TGTGCCAGCAGTGGGCCGGGTTATGGCTACACCTTC
j_call: TRBJ1-2
clone_size: many
d_call: -
v_call: TRBV28

cdr3_aa: CASSATTRRETQYF
cdr3_nt: TGTGCCAGCAGTGCCACAACTAGGCGAGAGACCCAGTACTTC
j_call: TRBJ2-5
clone_size: many
d_call: -
v_call: TRBV2

cdr3_aa: CASSPGSGGGSYEQYF
cdr3_nt: TGCGCCAGCAGCCCGGGGTCCGGCGGGGGCTCCTACGAGCAGTACTTC
j_call: TRBJ2-7
clone_size: many
d_call: TRBD2
v_call: TRBV5-1

cdr3_aa: CASSESGDVGTTEAFF
cdr3_nt: TGCGCCAGCAGTGAGTCAGGGGATGTGGGGACTACTGAAGCTTTCTTT
j_call: TRBJ1-1
clone_size: few
d_call: -
v_call: TRBV10-2

cdr3_aa: CASSLGAGTDNQPQHF
cdr3_nt: TGTGCCAGCAGCTTAGGGGCCGGGACAGACAATCAGCCCCAGCATTTT
j_call: TRBJ1-5
clone_size: many
d_call: TRBD1
v_call: TRBV11-2

cdr3_aa: CASSYPAARGYTF
cdr3_nt: TGTGCCAGCAGTTACCCAGCGGCGAGGGGCTACACCTTC
j_call: TRBJ1-2
clone_size: many
d_call: -
v_call: TRBV6-5

cdr3_aa: CASRIIRDRVRVTEAFF
cdr3_nt: TGTGCCAGCAGAATCATCCGGGACAGGGTCCGGGTGACTGAAGCTTTCTTT
j_call: TRBJ1-1
clone_size: -
d_call: TRBD1
v_call: TRBV12-3/TRBV12-4

cdr3_aa: CASSIGRQGKTEAFF
cdr3_nt: TGTGCCAGTAGTATTGGTAGGCAGGGCAAGACTGAAGCTTTCTTT
j_call: TRBJ1-1
clone_size: many
d_call: -
v_call: TRBV19

cdr3_aa: CASAWKTSGYEQYF
cdr3_nt: TGTGCCAGCGCCTGGAAGACTAGCGGATACGAGCAGTACTTC
j_call: TRBJ2-7
clone_size: many
d_call: TRBD2
v_call: TRBV6-1

cdr3_aa: CASSLRDRGNTEAFF
cdr3_nt: TGTGCCAGCAGTTTACGGGACAGGGGAAACACTGAAGCTTTCTTT
j_call: TRBJ1-1
clone_size: many
d_call: TRBD1
v_call: TRBV27

cdr3_aa: CASSFWAGTLTEAFF
cdr3_nt: TGCGCCAGCAGCTTTTGGGCCGGGACACTGACTGAAGCTTTCTTT
j_call: TRBJ1-1
clone_size: many
d_call: -
v_call: TRBV5-1

cdr3_aa: CSARRPKGGTGELFF
cdr3_nt: TGCAGTGCTAGAAGGCCCAAGGGGGGTACGGGGGAGCTGTTTTTT
j_call: TRBJ2-2
clone_size: many
d_call: -
v_call: TRBV20-1